The 4 T cell receptor beta chains below come from one sample, sequenced in a study of blood T cells in healthy people across ages. A J-beta primer mix and a sample-barcoded 5' primer were used in a second PCR of roughly 6 to 12 cycles. A single record per CDR3 protein comes from TCRdb applying MiXCR to the 5' RACE reads. Of 1.5 million to 2 million distinct CDR3 sequences listed, 28% were seen once; the top ten hold around 7.7%. The specimen sequenced was blood. The source of these receptors is a woman in her 30s in good health.

Note on this clonotype: At one boundary the junction diverges from the germline segment, which might be a read error. Written as DNA, the CDR3 is TGTGCCCGCAGTTTAGAGGACACTGAAGCTTTCTTT. It codes for CARSLEDTEAFF. The V call is TRBV12-3 or TRBV12-4, the J call TRBJ1-1, with D uncertain. This CDR3 has 12 residues.

Concerning this clonotype: One end of the junction varies from germline; a read error may be responsible. This chain uses TRBV7-2 with TRBJ2-1; unclear D gene. The germline CDR1 and CDR2 sequences are SGHTA and FQGNSA. The CDR3 loop spans 14 amino acids. CDR3 sequence: CASSSPMWFYERFF. DNA for the CDR3: TGTGCCAGCAGTTCTCCCATGTGGTTTTATGAGCGGTTCTTC.

This clonotype has more than one count but fewer than ten. The chain employs TRBV29-1 and TRBJ1-1; unclear D gene. Germline loops: CDR1 SQVTM, CDR2 ANQGSEA. Trimming stripped 4 bases from V and 1 base from J, with 13 bases between. The CDR3 length is 14 residues. The CDR3 spells CSVALAKGNTEAFF. Written as DNA, the CDR3 is TGCAGCGTTGCTCTAGCGAAAGGGAACACTGAAGCTTTCTTT.

The chain couples TRBV5-1 to TRBJ2-3; the D gene is possibly TRBD1 (5 bases). The germline gives CDR1 SGHRS, CDR2 YFSETQ. The CDR3 is 15 amino acids. V lost 8 bases and J 3 bases, leaving 19 bases between the germline ends. CDR3 region: CASRIGFRATDTQYF. DNA for the CDR3: TGCGCCAGTAGGATAGGCTTCAGGGCTACAGATACGCAGTATTTT.